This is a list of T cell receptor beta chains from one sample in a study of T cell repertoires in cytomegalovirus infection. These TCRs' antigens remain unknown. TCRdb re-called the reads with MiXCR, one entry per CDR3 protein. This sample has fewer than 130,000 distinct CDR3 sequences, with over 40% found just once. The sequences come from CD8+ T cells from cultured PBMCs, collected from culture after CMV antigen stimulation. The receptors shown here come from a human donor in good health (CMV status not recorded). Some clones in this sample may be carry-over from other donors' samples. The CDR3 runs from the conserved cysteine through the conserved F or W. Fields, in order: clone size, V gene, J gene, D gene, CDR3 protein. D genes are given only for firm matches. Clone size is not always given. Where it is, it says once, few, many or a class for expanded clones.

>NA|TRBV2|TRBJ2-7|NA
CASNQGYEQYF
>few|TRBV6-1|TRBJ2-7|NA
CASNSYEQYF
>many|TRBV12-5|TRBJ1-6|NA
CASGPHDRLHNSPLHF
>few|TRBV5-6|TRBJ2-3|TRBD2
CASSAWTSGGDYTDTQYF
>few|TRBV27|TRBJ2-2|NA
CASSFLGTGELFF
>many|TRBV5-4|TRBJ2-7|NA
CASSLDGGEQYF
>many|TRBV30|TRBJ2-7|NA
CAWGTLAYEQYF
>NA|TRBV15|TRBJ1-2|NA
CATSRDRLGGYTF
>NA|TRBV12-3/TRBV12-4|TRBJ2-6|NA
CASSFEGWSGANVLTF
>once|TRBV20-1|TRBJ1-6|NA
CSASGVIYNSPLHF
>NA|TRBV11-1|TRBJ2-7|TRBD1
CASSFGTGDSYEQYF
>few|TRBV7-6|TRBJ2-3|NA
CASSFSEGDTQYF